The rows below give T cell receptor beta chains drawn from one sample of a study of T cell repertoires in cytomegalovirus infection. Each CDR3 protein is one row after TCRdb ran MiXCR on the reads. The sample has 200,000 or so distinct CDR3 sequences; about 28% are singletons. Sequenced: PBMCs. These receptors were obtained from a human donor in good health (CMV status not recorded). Some clones in this sample may be carry-over from other donors' samples. Both conserved end residues are part of each CDR3. Fields, in order: V gene, clone size, J gene, D gene, CDR3 protein, CDR3 DNA. A D gene is named only where the DNA matches it firmly. The listing skips clone size in some rows; elsewhere it reads once, few, many or a size class.

>TRBV4-2|NA|TRBJ2-2|TRBD1
CASSQDRRQGEVTGELFF
TGTGCCAGCAGCCAAGATCGGCGACAGGGAGAGGTGACCGGGGAGCTGTTTTTT
>TRBV7-8|NA|TRBJ1-1|NA
CASSPEGFLNTEAFF
TGTGCCAGCAGCCCCGAGGGTTTCCTCAACACTGAAGCTTTCTTT
>TRBV7-8|NA|TRBJ2-1|TRBD1
CASSPDRVIYNEQFF
TGTGCCAGCAGCCCGGACAGGGTAATCTACAATGAGCAGTTCTTC
>TRBV4-1|few|TRBJ1-3|NA
CASSQEPPRGEGNTIYF
TGCGCCAGCAGCCAAGAGCCCCCCAGGGGAGAAGGAAACACCATATATTTT
>TRBV12-3/TRBV12-4|few|TRBJ1-1|NA
CASSLGGTGVEAFF
TGTGCCAGCAGTTTAGGTGGAACAGGAGTCGAAGCTTTCTTT
>TRBV12-3/TRBV12-4|NA|TRBJ2-1|NA
CASSLGTGEAFNEQFF
TGTGCCAGCAGTTTAGGAACCGGGGAGGCATTCAATGAGCAGTTCTTC
>TRBV14|NA|TRBJ2-1|NA
CASSQDLGIEQFF
TGTGCCAGCAGCCAAGATTTGGGGATTGAGCAGTTCTTC
>TRBV5-5|once|TRBJ2-1|NA
CASSPRIAYNEQFF
TGTGCCAGCAGCCCACGCATCGCCTACAATGAGCAGTTCTTC
>TRBV2|few|TRBJ2-7|NA
CASSVSPGAKEQYF
TGTGCCAGCTCCGTTTCCCCAGGGGCAAAAGAGCAGTACTTC
>TRBV12-3/TRBV12-4|NA|TRBJ1-1|NA
CASIPDTMNTEAFF
TGTGCCAGCATTCCTGACACGATGAACACTGAAGCTTTCTTT
>TRBV5-6|NA|TRBJ2-1|NA
CASSHQVRGPYNEQFF
TGTGCCAGCAGCCACCAGGTTCGAGGTCCCTACAATGAGCAGTTCTTC
>TRBV6-6|few|TRBJ2-2|TRBD1
CASSKGQGQNTGELFF
TGTGCCAGCAGCAAAGGACAGGGTCAGAACACCGGGGAGCTGTTTTTT
>TRBV7-9|NA|TRBJ2-1|NA
CASSLPGIPSYNEQFF
TGTGCCAGCAGCTTACCGGGCATACCCTCCTACAATGAGCAGTTCTTC
>TRBV5-6|few|TRBJ1-2|NA
CASSLVAGAFVDYTF
TGTGCCAGCAGCTTGGTTGCAGGGGCTTTCGTCGACTACACCTTC
>TRBV7-2|many|TRBJ1-1|NA
CASSLALGGSPEAFF
TGTGCCAGCAGCTTAGCGCTGGGGGGATCACCTGAAGCTTTCTTT
>TRBV20-1|once|TRBJ2-7|TRBD2
CSARGEGRVRNEQYF
TGCAGTGCTAGAGGGGAAGGGAGGGTCAGGAACGAGCAGTACTTC
>TRBV20-1|NA|TRBJ2-2|NA
CSARDWTELTGELFF
TGCAGTGCTAGAGATTGGACAGAGCTTACCGGGGAGCTGTTTTTT
>TRBV7-2|few|TRBJ2-7|TRBD1
CASSTDRTRNEQYF
TGTGCCAGCAGCACGGACAGGACCAGGAACGAGCAGTACTTC
>TRBV20-1|NA|TRBJ2-7|NA
CSAIRKGPTYEQYF
TGCAGTGCTATCAGGAAGGGACCGACCTACGAGCAGTACTTC
>TRBV7-9|NA|TRBJ1-3|NA
CASTPYGISGNTIYF
TGTGCCAGCACCCCTTACGGTATCTCTGGAAACACCATATATTTT
>TRBV25-1|NA|TRBJ1-2|NA
CDSSDSKNNYGYTF
TGTGACAGCAGTGACTCAAAAAATAACTATGGCTACACCTTC
>TRBV7-9|NA|TRBJ2-7|TRBD2
CTSSSKGTRRGEQYF
TGTACCAGCAGCTCCAAGGGGACTAGACGTGGGGAGCAGTACTTC
>TRBV30|NA|TRBJ1-2|NA
CAWGRAGRGTGRKYGYTF
TGTGCCTGGGGGAGGGCAGGACGCGGTACCGGGAGGAAGTATGGCTACACCTTC
>TRBV19|NA|TRBJ2-2|NA
CASSKYLANTGELFF
TGTGCCAGTAGTAAATATCTAGCGAACACCGGGGAGCTGTTTTTT
>TRBV6-1|NA|TRBJ1-1|NA
CASRYTPDRYTEAFF
TGTGCCAGCAGATATACACCTGACAGGTACACTGAAGCTTTCTTT
>TRBV15|NA|TRBJ2-7|NA
CATSRDPNYEQYF
TGTGCCACCAGCAGAGATCCAAATTACGAGCAGTACTTC
>TRBV7-2|many|TRBJ1-1|NA
CASSPFTEAFF
TGTGCCAGCAGCCCTTTCACTGAAGCTTTCTTT
>TRBV29-1|NA|TRBJ2-3|TRBD2
CSVEDLERGGGDTQYF
TGCAGCGTTGAAGATCTTGAGCGGGGGGGAGGGGATACGCAGTATTTT
>TRBV5-4|NA|TRBJ2-5|TRBD2
CASSLGSGGLYQETQYF
TGTGCCAGCAGCTTGGGTAGCGGGGGATTGTACCAAGAGACCCAGTACTTC
>TRBV7-4|few|TRBJ1-4|NA
CASSILGQGATNEKLFF
TGTGCCAGCAGCATTCTGGGACAAGGAGCAACTAATGAAAAACTGTTTTTT
>TRBV5-1|NA|TRBJ2-1|TRBD2
CASSLDRWGGPEQFF
TGCGCCAGCAGCTTGGACAGATGGGGGGGTCCGGAGCAGTTCTTC
>TRBV28|few|TRBJ2-7|NA
CASSFARGVSYEQYF
TGTGCCAGCAGCTTTGCGAGGGGGGTCTCCTACGAGCAGTACTTC
>TRBV7-8|many|TRBJ1-5|NA
CASSLGRGNSNQPQHF
TGTGCCAGCAGCTTAGGCCGGGGGAATAGCAATCAGCCCCAGCATTTT
>TRBV7-2|NA|TRBJ1-2|NA
CASSLSLDYGYTF
TGTGCCAGCAGCTTGTCCTTAGACTATGGCTACACCTTC
>TRBV5-6|NA|TRBJ1-5|NA
CASSYRGTGEQPQHF
TGTGCCAGCAGCTACCGTGGCACAGGTGAACAGCCCCAGCATTTT
>TRBV7-2|few|TRBJ2-1|TRBD2
CASGSRTSGAEEQFF
TGTGCCAGCGGAAGCAGGACTAGCGGGGCTGAAGAGCAGTTCTTC
>TRBV6-2/TRBV6-3|many|TRBJ2-2|NA
CASLGQNTGELFF
TGTGCCAGCCTGGGGCAGAACACCGGGGAGCTGTTTTTT
>TRBV7-8|many|TRBJ2-4|NA
CASSSGAPGNIQYF
TGTGCCAGCAGCTCAGGTGCCCCCGGGAACATTCAGTACTTC
>TRBV18|NA|TRBJ1-1|TRBD1
CASSPTGVGTEAFF
TGTGCCAGCTCACCGACAGGGGTAGGCACTGAAGCTTTCTTT
>TRBV2|few|TRBJ1-5|TRBD1
CASRGQVQGNQPQHF
TGTGCCAGTAGAGGACAGGTTCAGGGCAATCAGCCCCAGCATTTT
>TRBV7-2|NA|TRBJ1-1|NA
CASSLGGPGSGTEAFF
TGTGCCAGCAGCTTAGGTGGGCCAGGGTCTGGGACTGAAGCTTTCTTT
>TRBV6-2/TRBV6-3|few|TRBJ2-3|NA
CASSQDRPDTQYF
TGTGCCAGCAGCCAGGACAGACCAGATACGCAGTATTTT
>TRBV10-3|NA|TRBJ2-7|TRBD2
CAIRVAGGGSYEQYF
TGTGCCATCAGAGTTGCTGGCGGGGGATCCTACGAGCAGTACTTC
>TRBV4-1|NA|TRBJ2-3|TRBD1
CASSREGQGLKDTQYF
TGCGCCAGCAGCCGAGAGGGACAGGGGCTGAAAGATACGCAGTATTTT
>TRBV2|few|TRBJ2-6|TRBD1
CASSQQGVWGANVLTF
TGTGCCAGCAGCCAACAGGGGGTTTGGGGGGCCAACGTCCTGACTTTC
>TRBV7-8|NA|TRBJ2-2|NA
CASSFGGLRTGELFF
TGTGCCAGCAGCTTTGGGGGGTTACGGACCGGGGAGCTGTTTTTT
>TRBV20-1|NA|TRBJ2-7|NA
CSARAGTVSYEQYF
TGCAGTGCTAGAGCCGGGACTGTCTCCTACGAGCAGTACTTC
>TRBV7-3|few|TRBJ1-1|NA
CASSLGPANTEAFF
TGTGCCAGCAGCCTTGGGCCGGCGAACACTGAAGCTTTCTTT
>TRBV11-2|few|TRBJ1-3|NA
CASSLDARTGNTIYF
TGTGCCAGCAGCTTAGATGCTCGGACTGGAAACACCATATATTTT
>TRBV7-2|many|TRBJ2-2|TRBD2
CASSLAGGWGTGELFF
TGTGCCAGCAGCTTAGCGGGAGGGTGGGGCACCGGGGAGCTGTTTTTT